These 31 T cell receptor beta chains share one sample of origin, sequenced in a study of blood T cell repertoires in COVID-19 (dated by TCRdb to 2018 to 2021). The library came from the immunoSEQ multiplex PCR assay. In TCRdb, the immuneACCESS table is reduced to in-frame sequences with V and J assigned. These tables do not hold every clone; where another copy was compared, an unresolved V gene accounts for under half, and the others remain unexplained. The sample table contains about 380,000 clones; only one count was recorded for 88% of them. Roughly 1.2% of the sample lies in the top ten. The sequencing sample was made of PBMCs or T cells enriched from blood (not recorded which). Every receptor here comes from a woman aged 18-30 years who had recovered from COVID-19.

This chain connects TRBV19 to TRBJ2-3, with 11 bases matching TRBD1. Germline values: CDR1 LNHDA, CDR2 SQIVND (reference sequence). V trimming: 7 bases; J trimming: 4 bases; junction bases outside the gene matches: 7. This CDR3 comprises 15 residues. Here the CDR3 DNA reads TGTGCCAGTACTCCCCGGGACAGGGGGTCAGATACGCAGTATTTT. As protein: CASTPRDRGSDTQYF.

As DNA, the CDR3 is TGTGCCAGCAGCCACGACAGACCTATAAACTCTGGGGCCAACGTCCTGACTTTC. Protein: CASSHDRPINSGANVLTF. V is TRBV3-1 (or the pseudogene TRBV3-2) and J is TRBJ2-6; D possibly corresponds to TRBD1 (5 bases). Trimming removed 3 bases at V and 0 bases at J, with 15 bases between. This CDR3 region has 18 residues. Germline V gene sequence: CDR1 LGHDT, CDR2 YNNKEL (reference sequence).

This clone was picked up one time. The V gene is TRBV9, the J gene TRBJ1-1, with 10 nucleotides matching TRBD1. J was trimmed by 4 bases and V by 1 base; bases with no gene match: 10. This CDR3 has 17 amino acids. Germline-derived CDR1 and CDR2 are SGDLS and YYNGEE. CDR3 residues: CASSVSVAGQGFTEAFF. The CDR3 coding sequence is TGTGCCAGCAGCGTAAGTGTGGCGGGACAGGGGTTCACTGAAGCTTTCTTT.

The genes are TRBV25-1 and TRBJ1-2; D may be TRBD1 (5 bases). The germline V and J ends were trimmed by 6 bases and 4 bases, with 9 bases remaining between them. The CDR3 has 12 residues. Germline V gene lookup returns CDR1 MGHDK and CDR2 SYGVNS. In DNA form, the CDR3 reads TGTGCCAGCAGCCGGGGGAGCTATGGCTACACCTTC. Its protein product is CASSRGSYGYTF.

The chain is built from TRBV4-2 and TRBJ2-1; D is perhaps TRBD1 (5 bases). The CDR3 is made up of 16 amino acids. The germline CDR1 and CDR2 sequences are LGHNA and YNFKEQ. V was cut by 4 bases and J by 6 bases, with 19 bases left in between. The CDR3 protein is CASSLFQGPGGNEQFF. The CDR3 nucleotides read TGTGCCAGCAGCCTATTCCAGGGCCCCGGTGGCAATGAGCAGTTCTTC.

The chain joins TRBV4-1 to TRBJ2-3, with 12 bases lining up with TRBD2. From germline, CDR1 is MGHRA and CDR2 YSYEKL. The CDR3 has 16 amino acids. With 1 base clipped from V and 7 bases from J, the junction kept 6 bases outside the gene matches. The CDR3 coding sequence is TGCGCCAGCAGCCAAGTTGGCCTAGCGGGGGGGTATACGCAGTATTTT. Translating gives CASSQVGLAGGYTQYF.

The chain uses TRBV30 and TRBJ2-2; TRBD1 is a possible D gene (5 bases). The CDR3 has 15 amino acids. Deletions cut 0 bases from V and 3 bases from J, with 11 bases between. Germline CDR1 GTSNPN, CDR2 SVGIG (reference sequence). CDR3 loop: CAWSVSQGYTGELFF. CDR3 DNA sequence: TGTGCCTGGAGTGTCAGTCAGGGTTACACCGGGGAGCTGTTTTTT.

This chain connects TRBV7-7 to TRBJ1-2; 11 positions agree with TRBD1. From germline, CDR1 is SSHAT and CDR2 FNYEAQ (reference sequence). The CDR3 is 16 residues long. The CDR3 loop is CASGGQGALGIYGYTF. The CDR3 DNA sequence: TGTGCTAGCGGAGGACAGGGGGCCCTTGGAATCTATGGCTACACCTTC.

CDR3 residues: CAWRSEETQYF. The CDR3 DNA sequence: TGTGCCTGGAGGTCGGAAGAGACCCAGTACTTC. This chain joins TRBV30 and TRBJ2-5, with D hard to call. The V end was cut by 3 bases, the J end by 3 bases, with 5 bases between. The CDR3 runs to 11 residues. Germline CDR1 reads GTSNPN; CDR2 reads SVGIG (reference sequence).

DNA of the CDR3: TGTGCCAGCAGCCAAGAATGGACAGCATACGCGAAAGCTTTCTTT. It translates to CASSQEWTAYAKAFF. This chain joins TRBV4-2 and TRBJ1-1; a possible D gene is TRBD1 (6 bases). The CDR3 contains 15 residues. CDR1 and CDR2 (germline): LGHNA, YNFKEQ. V gave up 0 bases and J gave up 9 bases, with 17 bases separating them.

CDR3 amino acids: CASSQDSQGRNLGYTF. DNA of the CDR3: TGCGCCAGCAGCCAAGATTCGCAAGGCAGGAATCTTGGCTACACCTTC. The J gene is TRBJ1-2, the V gene TRBV4-3; D is uncertain. CDR1 LGHNA and CDR2 YSLEER come from the germline V gene. Trimming took 0 bases from V and 7 from J, leaving 18 bases between them. CDR3 length: 16 amino acids.

The V and J genes are TRBV2 and TRBJ2-4; 11 bases fit TRBD1. Germline CDR1 and CDR2: SNHLY and FYNNEI. The CDR3 loop spans 13 amino acids. V trimming: 7 bases; J trimming: 6 bases; junction bases outside the gene matches: 2. Here the CDR3 DNA reads TGTGCCAGCATTGGGACAGGGGGAAACATTCAGTACTTC. Encoded protein: CASIGTGGNIQYF.

Regarding this clone: This CDR3 is also generated by other DNA sequences in the sample. The chain joins TRBV18 to TRBJ1-3; tentatively, D is TRBD1 (5 bases). This CDR3 is 15 amino acids long. The germline CDR1 and CDR2 sequences are KGHSH and LQKENI. Between the trimmed V and J ends, which lost 0 bases and 2 bases, there was a span of 8 bases. Written as DNA, the CDR3 is TGTGCCAGCTCACCACCGGCGGGGGCTGGAAACACCATATATTTT. Its translation: CASSPPAGAGNTIYF. Full variable domain (outside the CDR3, taken from reference TRBV18 and TRBJ1-3): NAGVMQNPRHLVRRRGQEARLRCSPMKGHSHVYWYRQLPEEGLKFMVYLQKENIIDESGMPKERFSAEFPKEGPSILRIQQVVRGDSAAYFCASSPPAGAGNTIYFGEGSWLTVV.

The J gene is TRBJ1-1, the V gene TRBV3-1 (or the pseudogene TRBV3-2); D is undetermined. Germline V gene lookup returns CDR1 LGHDT and CDR2 YNNKEL (reference sequence). The CDR3 spans 13 residues. Trimming removed 1 base from V and 0 bases from J, with 3 bases in between. The DNA of the CDR3 is TGTGCCAGCAGCCAAGCGTTGAACACTGAAGCTTTCTTT. Translating gives CASSQALNTEAFF.

This chain connects TRBV21-1 to TRBJ1-6. TRBV21-1 is a pseudogene segment. This CDR3 contains 15 residues. CDR3 sequence: CASSPRSVPHSPLHF. As DNA, the CDR3 is TGTGCCAGCAGCCCACGTTCGGTCCCTCATTCACCCCTCCACTTT.

The rearrangement links TRBV7-9 to TRBJ2-7; 8 nucleotides align to TRBD1. Trimming removed 5 bases from V and 3 bases from J; junction bases left unmatched: 6. CDR3 size: 14 residues. The germline CDR1 and CDR2 sequences are SEHNR and FQNEAQ (reference sequence). CDR3 region: CASSLRDRSYEQYF. In DNA form, the CDR3 reads TGTGCCAGCAGCCTCCGGGACAGGAGCTACGAGCAGTACTTC.

The rearrangement links TRBV30 to TRBJ1-3; D ambiguous. V shed 0 bases and J shed 4 bases, with 10 bases lying between them. The CDR3 covers 14 residues. Germline lookup yields CDR1 GTSNPN and CDR2 SVGIG (reference sequence). The DNA for the CDR3 is TGTGCCTGGAGTGTACGGGTCCCCGGAAACACCATATATTTT. Encoded protein: CAWSVRVPGNTIYF.

This rearrangement joins TRBV11-2 to TRBJ2-3; 15 bases are shared with TRBD2. J lost 5 bases, V lost 4 bases, and 10 bases had no gene match. The CDR3 spans 18 residues. Per germline, CDR1 SGHAT and CDR2 FQNNGV. In DNA form, the CDR3 reads TGTGCCAGCAGCTCAAGGACTAGCGGGGGGGCCTGGGGAGATACGCAGTATTTT. Its protein product is CASSSRTSGGAWGDTQYF.

For the CDR3, the DNA is TGTGCCAGCAGCGGAAACCGGGACAGTGGCACCGGGGAGCTGTTTTTT. This gives the protein CASSGNRDSGTGELFF. The chain combines TRBV5-4 with TRBJ2-2; 7 nucleotides line up with TRBD1. V shed 4 bases, J shed 4 bases, and the junction held 10 bases outside the gene matches. Germline CDR1 SGHNT, CDR2 YYREEE (reference sequence). The CDR3 has 16 residues.

This chain connects TRBV19 to TRBJ1-2; D is unresolved. With 3 bases removed from V and 8 bases from J, the gap between germline ends came to 13 bases. Germline V gives CDR1 LNHDA, CDR2 SQIVND (reference sequence). The CDR3 loop spans 13 amino acids. CDR3 bases: TGTGCCAGTAGTATTCCCCAAGCCCGGGGCTACACCTTC. Translation gives CASSIPQARGYTF.

J is TRBJ1-6 and V is TRBV19; D uncertain. Germline V gene sequence: CDR1 LNHDA, CDR2 SQIVND (reference sequence). V lost 5 bases to trimming and J lost 12 bases, with 11 bases between them. This CDR3 has 12 amino acids. DNA for the CDR3: TGTGCCAGTAGTTATTCGGAGGGACCCCTCCACTTT. It specifies CASSYSEGPLHF.

The V and J genes are TRBV28 and TRBJ2-4; 8 bases are shared with TRBD1. CDR1 is MDHEN, CDR2 SYDVKM, per germline. V was clipped by 4 bases and J by 0 bases; unmatched bases: 17. The CDR3 length is 20 residues. In nucleotides, the CDR3 is TGTGCCAGCAGTTCAACCCGGACAGGGTTGGAGAAAATAGCCAAAAACATTCAGTACTTC. Amino acids: CASSSTRTGLEKIAKNIQYF. Variable domain in full (rest from reference TRBV28 and TRBJ2-4): DVKVTQSSRYLVKRTGEKVFLECVQDMDHENMFWYRQDPGLGLRLIYFSYDVKMKEKGDIPEGYSVSREKKERFSLILESASTNQTSMYLCASSSTRTGLEKIAKNIQYFGAGTRLSVL.

This chain uses TRBV6-5 with TRBJ1-3; maybe TRBD1 (5 bases). The V gene's germline CDR1 is MNHEY and CDR2 SVGAGI. This CDR3 comprises 12 residues. CDR3 nucleotide sequence: TGTGCGGGGGGACGCCCTGGAAACACCATATATTTT. This translates into CAGGRPGNTIYF.

This chain links TRBV3-1 (or the pseudogene TRBV3-2) with TRBJ1-1; 9 bases map to TRBD1. Germline-derived CDR1 and CDR2 are LGHDT and YNNKEL (reference sequence). The CDR3 has 16 residues. The ends lost 4 bases at V and 6 bases at J; junction bases unmatched: 12. The CDR3: CASSRYRDRETPEAFF. Here the CDR3 DNA reads TGTGCCAGCAGCCGCTATAGGGACAGGGAAACCCCTGAAGCTTTCTTT.

The chain joins TRBV7-6 to TRBJ2-7, with 9 bases identical to TRBD1. The germline V gene has CDR1 SGHVS and CDR2 FNYEAQ. Germline trimming cut 5 bases from V and 4 bases from J; bases unmatched to any gene: 6. CDR3 size: 14 residues. The CDR3 reads CASSNPGQGYEQYF. The CDR3 DNA reads as TGTGCCAGCAGCAATCCGGGACAGGGATACGAGCAGTACTTC.

This clone showed up just once. CDR3 residues: CASSVGEGDSLRKLFF. CDR3 nucleotide sequence: TGTGCCAGCAGCGTAGGTGAAGGGGATTCTTTGCGAAAACTGTTTTTT. The V gene is TRBV9, the J gene TRBJ1-4, with D tentatively TRBD1 (5 bases). This CDR3 has 16 amino acids. The V gene's germline CDR1 is SGDLS and CDR2 YYNGEE. Trimming left V 0 bases short and J 10 bases short, with 19 bases between.

This chain links TRBV7-6 with TRBJ1-2; tentative D call: TRBD1 (6 bases). Trimming shortened V by 4 bases and J by 7 bases, and 13 bases separated the two germline ends. Germline V gene lookup returns CDR1 SGHVS and CDR2 FNYEAQ. The CDR3 has 13 amino acids. The CDR3 loop reads CASSSLTGFGYTF. The DNA for the CDR3 is TGTGCCAGCAGCTCGTTGACAGGTTTTGGCTACACCTTC. The variable domain in full, with the rest retrieved from reference TRBV7-6 and TRBJ1-2, is GAGVSQSPRYKVTKRGQDVALRCDPISGHVSLYWYRQALGQGPEFLTYFNYEAQQDKSGLPNDRFSAERPEGSISTLTIQRTEQRDSAMYRCASSSLTGFGYTFGSGTRLTVV.

J is TRBJ1-2 and V is TRBV6-6, with D possibly matching TRBD1 (6 bases). V was cut by 8 bases and J by 5 bases, with 21 bases left in between. The germline CDR1 and CDR2 sequences are MNHNY and SVGAGI (reference sequence). This CDR3 comprises 15 residues. CDR3 sequence reads: CASSRGGNLDYGYTF. The DNA for the CDR3 is TGTGCCAGCTCTCGAGGGGGAAACCTCGATTATGGCTACACCTTC.

This rearrangement joins TRBV30 to TRBJ2-1; 7 bases fit TRBD2. J was trimmed by 2 bases and V by 5 bases; bases with no gene match: 15. The CDR3 runs 17 residues. CDR1 and CDR2 from the germline V gene are GTSNPN and SVGIG (reference sequence). The CDR3 DNA sequence: TGTGCCTGGGGGGGTTCAACGGGACTATCGACCTACAATGAGCAGTTCTTC. Protein product: CAWGGSTGLSTYNEQFF.

The genes are TRBV9 and TRBJ1-1; D uncertain. Germline assignment: CDR1 SGDLS and CDR2 YYNGEE. The CDR3 covers 14 residues. The ends were cut back, 5 bases at V and 4 bases at J, with 15 bases in the middle. The CDR3 is CASSREGSPTEAFF. CDR3 sequence (DNA): TGTGCCAGCAGTAGGGAGGGCAGCCCCACTGAAGCTTTCTTT.

The V and J genes are TRBV10-1 and TRBJ2-2; 14 bases map to TRBD2. CDR3 length: 16 residues. Losses at the gene ends were 7 bases for V and 3 bases for J; bases not matched to a gene: 4. The germline V gene has CDR1 WNHNN and CDR2 SYGVQD (reference sequence). Written as DNA, the CDR3 is TGCGCCAGCAACCCGACTAGCGGGGGGGACACCGGGGAGCTGTTTTTT. As protein: CASNPTSGGDTGELFF.